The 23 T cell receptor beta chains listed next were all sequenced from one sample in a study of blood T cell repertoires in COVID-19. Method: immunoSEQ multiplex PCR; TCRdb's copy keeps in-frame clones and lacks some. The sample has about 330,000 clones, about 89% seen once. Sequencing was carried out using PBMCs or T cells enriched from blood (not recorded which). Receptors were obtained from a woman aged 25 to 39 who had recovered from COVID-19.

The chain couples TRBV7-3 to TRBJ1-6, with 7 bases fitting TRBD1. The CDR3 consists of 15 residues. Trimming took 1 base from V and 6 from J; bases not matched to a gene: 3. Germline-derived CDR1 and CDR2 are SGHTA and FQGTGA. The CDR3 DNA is TGTGCCAGCAGCTTAAACGCAGGGGGTAATTCACCCCTCCACTTT. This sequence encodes CASSLNAGGNSPLHF.

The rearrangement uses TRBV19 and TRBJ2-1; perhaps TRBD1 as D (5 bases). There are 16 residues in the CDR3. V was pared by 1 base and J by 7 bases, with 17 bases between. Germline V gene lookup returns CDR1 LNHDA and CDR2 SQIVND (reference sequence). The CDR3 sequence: CASSIGSGNAGNEQFF. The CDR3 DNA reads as TGTGCCAGTAGTATAGGCTCAGGGAACGCTGGAAATGAGCAGTTCTTC.

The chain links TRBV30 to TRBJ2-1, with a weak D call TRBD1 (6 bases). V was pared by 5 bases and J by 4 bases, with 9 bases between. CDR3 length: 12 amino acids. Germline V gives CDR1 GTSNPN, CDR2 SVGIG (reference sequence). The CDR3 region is CAWSDSYNEQFF. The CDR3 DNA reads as TGTGCCTGGTCGGACAGTTACAATGAGCAGTTCTTC.

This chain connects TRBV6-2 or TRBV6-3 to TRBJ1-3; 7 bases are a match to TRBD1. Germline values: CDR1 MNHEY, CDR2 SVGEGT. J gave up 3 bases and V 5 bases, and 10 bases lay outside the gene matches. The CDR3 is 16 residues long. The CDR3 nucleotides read TGTGCCAGCAGTCCGAGGACAGGCGCCTTTGGAAACACCATATATTTT. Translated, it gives CASSPRTGAFGNTIYF.

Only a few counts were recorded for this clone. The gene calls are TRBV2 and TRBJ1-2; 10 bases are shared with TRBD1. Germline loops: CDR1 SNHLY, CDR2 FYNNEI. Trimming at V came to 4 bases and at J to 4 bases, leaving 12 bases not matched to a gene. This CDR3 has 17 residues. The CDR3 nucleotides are TGTGCCAGCAGTGTAGGGAGGTGGACAGGGGGTTCCTATGGCTACACCTTC. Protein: CASSVGRWTGGSYGYTF.

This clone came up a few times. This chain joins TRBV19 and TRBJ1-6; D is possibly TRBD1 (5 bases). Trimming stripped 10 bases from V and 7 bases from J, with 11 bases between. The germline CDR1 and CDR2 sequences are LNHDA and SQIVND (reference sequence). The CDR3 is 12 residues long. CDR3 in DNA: TGTGCCACCCGACGGGGGAATTCACCCCTCCACTTT. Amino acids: CATRRGNSPLHF. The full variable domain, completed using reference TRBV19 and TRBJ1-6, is DGGITQSPKYLFRKEGQNVTLSCEQNLNHDAMYWYRQDPGQGLRLIYYSQIVNDFQKGDIAEGYSVSREKKESFPLTVTSAQKNPTAFYLCATRRGNSPLHFGNGTRLTVT.

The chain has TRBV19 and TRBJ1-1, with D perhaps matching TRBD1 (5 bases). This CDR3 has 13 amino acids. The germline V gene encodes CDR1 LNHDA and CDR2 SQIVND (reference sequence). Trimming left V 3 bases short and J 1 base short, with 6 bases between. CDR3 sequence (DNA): TGTGCCAGTAGTATGACAGAGAACACTGAAGCTTTCTTT. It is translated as CASSMTENTEAFF.

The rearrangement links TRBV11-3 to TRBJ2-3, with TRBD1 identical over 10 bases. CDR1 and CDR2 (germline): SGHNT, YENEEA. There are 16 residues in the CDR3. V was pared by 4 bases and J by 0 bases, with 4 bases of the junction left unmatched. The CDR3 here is CASSSGQGSSTDTQYF. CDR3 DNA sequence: TGTGCCAGCAGCTCGGGACAGGGGAGTAGCACAGATACGCAGTATTTT.

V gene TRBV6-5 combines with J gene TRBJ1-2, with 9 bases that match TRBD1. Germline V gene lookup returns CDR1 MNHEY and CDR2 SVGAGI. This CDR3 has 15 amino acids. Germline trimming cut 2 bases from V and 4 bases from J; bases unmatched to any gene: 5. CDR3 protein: CASSYVGQGLYGYTF. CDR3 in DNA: TGTGCCAGCAGTTACGTGGGACAGGGCCTCTATGGCTACACCTTC.

The CDR3 spells CSVVQGVGQPQHF. CDR3 DNA: TGCAGCGTTGTGCAGGGCGTCGGGCAGCCCCAGCATTTT. The chain combines TRBV29-1 with TRBJ1-5, with a tentative D call TRBD1 (5 bases). Germline assignment: CDR1 SQVTM and CDR2 ANQGSEA. V lost 4 bases and J lost 7, with 14 bases in between. The CDR3 consists of 13 residues.

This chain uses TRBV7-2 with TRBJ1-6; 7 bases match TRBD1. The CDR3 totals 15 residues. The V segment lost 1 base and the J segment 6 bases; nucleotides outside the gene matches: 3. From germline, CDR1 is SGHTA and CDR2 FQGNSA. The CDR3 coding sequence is TGTGCCAGCAGCTTAGAGGGGACAGCTAATTCACCCCTCCACTTT. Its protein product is CASSLEGTANSPLHF.

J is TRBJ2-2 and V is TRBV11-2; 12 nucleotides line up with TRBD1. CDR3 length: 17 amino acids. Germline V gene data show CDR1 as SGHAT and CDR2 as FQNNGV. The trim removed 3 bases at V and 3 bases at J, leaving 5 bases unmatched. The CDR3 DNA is TGTGCCAGCAGCTTGCCGGGACAGGGGGCCCACACCGGGGAGCTGTTTTTT. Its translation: CASSLPGQGAHTGELFF.

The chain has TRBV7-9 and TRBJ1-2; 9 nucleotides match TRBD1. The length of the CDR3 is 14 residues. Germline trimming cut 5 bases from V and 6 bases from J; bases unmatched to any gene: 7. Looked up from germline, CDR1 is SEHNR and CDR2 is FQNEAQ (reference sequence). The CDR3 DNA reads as TGTGCCAGCAGCCCATGGACAGGGGAGGATGGCTACACCTTC. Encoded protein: CASSPWTGEDGYTF.

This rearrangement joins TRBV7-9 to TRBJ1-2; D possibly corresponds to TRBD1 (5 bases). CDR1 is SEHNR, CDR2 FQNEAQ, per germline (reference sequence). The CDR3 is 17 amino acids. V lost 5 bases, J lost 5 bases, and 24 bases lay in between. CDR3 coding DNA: TGTGCCAGCAGCCCGGGGGGAAGGGGAGCCTCTGGGTATGGCTACACCTTC. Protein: CASSPGGRGASGYGYTF.

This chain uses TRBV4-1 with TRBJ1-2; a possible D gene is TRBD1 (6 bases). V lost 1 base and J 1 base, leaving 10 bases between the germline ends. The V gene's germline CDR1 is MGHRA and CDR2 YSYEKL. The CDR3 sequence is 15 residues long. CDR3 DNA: TGCGCCAGCAGCCAAGTGACAGGTTTTAACTATGGCTACACCTTC. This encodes CASSQVTGFNYGYTF.

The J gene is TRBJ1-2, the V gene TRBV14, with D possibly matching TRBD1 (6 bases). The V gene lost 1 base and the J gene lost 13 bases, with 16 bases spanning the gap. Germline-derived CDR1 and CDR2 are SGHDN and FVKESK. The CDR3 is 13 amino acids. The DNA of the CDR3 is TGTGCCAGCAGCCAAGTGGGGGGGGCGCAGCGCACCTTC. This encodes CASSQVGGAQRTF.

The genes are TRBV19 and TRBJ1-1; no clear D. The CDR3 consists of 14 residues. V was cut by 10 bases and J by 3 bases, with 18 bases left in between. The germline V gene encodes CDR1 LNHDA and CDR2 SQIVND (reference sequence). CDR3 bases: TGTGCCATAGGCGGTGGGAGGGAGGACACTGAAGCTTTCTTT. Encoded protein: CAIGGGREDTEAFF.

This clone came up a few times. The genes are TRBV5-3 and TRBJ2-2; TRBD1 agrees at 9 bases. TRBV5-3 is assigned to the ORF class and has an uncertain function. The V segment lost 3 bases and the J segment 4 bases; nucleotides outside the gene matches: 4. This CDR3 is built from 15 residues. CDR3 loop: CARSSRDRATGELFF. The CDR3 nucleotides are TGTGCCAGAAGCTCCCGGGACAGGGCCACCGGGGAGCTGTTTTTT.

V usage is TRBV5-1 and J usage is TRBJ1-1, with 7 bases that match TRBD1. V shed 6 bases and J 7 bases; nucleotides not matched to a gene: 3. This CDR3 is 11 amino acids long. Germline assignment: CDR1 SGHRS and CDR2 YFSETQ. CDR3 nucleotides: TGCGCCAGCAAGGGGGCCGGTGAAGCTTTCTTT. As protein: CASKGAGEAFF.

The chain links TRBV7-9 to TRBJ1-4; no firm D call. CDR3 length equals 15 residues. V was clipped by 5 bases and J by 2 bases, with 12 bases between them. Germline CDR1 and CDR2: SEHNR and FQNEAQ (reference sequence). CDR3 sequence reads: CASSATRSTNEKLFF. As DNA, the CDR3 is TGTGCCAGCAGCGCCACTAGGAGTACTAATGAAAAACTGTTTTTT.

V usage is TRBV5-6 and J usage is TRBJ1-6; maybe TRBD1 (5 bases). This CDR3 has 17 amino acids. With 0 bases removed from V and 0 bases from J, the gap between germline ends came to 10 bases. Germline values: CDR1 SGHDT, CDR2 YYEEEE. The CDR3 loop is CASSLDAGRSYNSPLHF. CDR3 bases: TGTGCCAGCAGCTTGGATGCAGGGCGCTCCTATAATTCACCCCTCCACTTT.

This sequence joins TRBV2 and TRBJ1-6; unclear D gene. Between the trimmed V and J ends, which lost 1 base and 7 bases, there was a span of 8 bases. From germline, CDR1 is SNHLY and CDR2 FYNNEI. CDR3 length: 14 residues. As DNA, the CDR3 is TGTGCCAGCAGTGAAGAAACTCTGAATTCACCCCTCCACTTT. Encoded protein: CASSEETLNSPLHF.

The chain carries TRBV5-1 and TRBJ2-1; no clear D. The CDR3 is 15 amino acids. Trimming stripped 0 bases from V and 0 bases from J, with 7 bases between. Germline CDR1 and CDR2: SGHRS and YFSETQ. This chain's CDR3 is CASSLAASSYNEQFF. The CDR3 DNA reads TGCGCCAGCAGCTTGGCCGCGAGCTCCTACAATGAGCAGTTCTTC.